The 12 T cell receptor beta chains below come from one sample, sequenced in a study of Ad26.COV2.S vaccination and SARS-CoV-2 variants. Clones were sequenced by immunoSEQ multiplex PCR, and TCRdb holds only the in-frame ones, with some missing. The table lists roughly 700,000 clones, around 90% of them singletons. Treatment of the sample: 15 to 20 received Ad26.COV2.S at low or high dose, single or two shots; several received placebo; per-sample allocation not given. Repertoires come from day 63 after the first vaccine or placebo injection. Source: peripheral blood, taken in a trial of Ad26.COV2.S vaccine versus placebo. The receptors here all came from a person between 18 and 59 years old who received the Ad26.COV2.S COVID-19 vaccine or a placebo.

The V call is TRBV19, the J call TRBJ2-3; the D gene could be TRBD1 or TRBD2 (5 bases each). This CDR3 has 13 amino acids. The germline V gene has CDR1 LNHDA and CDR2 SQIVND (reference sequence). Trimming stripped 9 bases from V and 1 base from J, with 11 bases between. CDR3 coding DNA: TGTGCCAGCCGGGGCAGTGGCACAGATACGCAGTATTTT. Its translation is CASRGSGTDTQYF.

This sequence joins TRBV30 and TRBJ2-7; TRBD1 matches 8 bases. The germline V gene encodes CDR1 GTSNPN and CDR2 SVGIG (reference sequence). V lost 2 bases to trimming and J lost 2 bases; unmatched junction nucleotides: 2. This CDR3 spans 13 amino acids. The chain's CDR3 is CAWSRTGTYEQYF. The DNA of the CDR3 is TGTGCCTGGAGTCGGACAGGGACCTACGAGCAGTACTTC. Combining the CDR3 with reference TRBV30 and TRBJ2-7 gives the whole variable domain SQTIHQWPATLVQPVGSPLSLECTVEGTSNPNLYWYRQAAGRGLQLLFYSVGIGQISSEVPQNLSASRPQDRQFILSSKKLLLSDSGFYLCAWSRTGTYEQYFGPGTRLTVT.

The chain is built from TRBV12-3 or TRBV12-4 and TRBJ2-5, with D unresolved. CDR3 length: 13 amino acids. The V end lost 3 bases, the J end lost 5 bases, and 10 bases lay between the germline ends. The DNA for the CDR3 is TGTGCCAGCAGTTTTGCGCAGACGGAGACCCAGTACTTC. As protein: CASSFAQTETQYF.

The genes are TRBV12-3 or TRBV12-4 and TRBJ2-7; maybe TRBD2 (5 bases). This CDR3 is built from 13 residues. Trimming removed 5 bases from V and 4 bases from J, with 12 bases in between. For the CDR3, the DNA is TGTGCCAGCAGTCCGGGAATGCGGTACGAGCAGTACTTC. It yields the protein CASSPGMRYEQYF.

The chain links TRBV11-3 to TRBJ2-5; TRBD2 matches 10 bases. Germline V CDR1 and CDR2: SGHNT, YENEEA. J gave up 1 base and V 1 base, and 6 bases lay outside the gene matches. CDR3 length: 17 residues. The CDR3 reads CASSLGVAGGGQETQYF. The CDR3 DNA reads as TGTGCCAGCAGCTTAGGTGTAGCGGGAGGAGGCCAAGAGACCCAGTACTTC.

The rearrangement joins TRBV5-8 to TRBJ2-3; possible D gene TRBD2, 6 bases. Germline-derived CDR1 and CDR2 are SGHTS and YDEGEE. Trimming shortened V by 0 bases and J by 1 base, and 12 bases separated the two germline ends. The CDR3 has 16 residues. CDR3 region: CASSLGGIAGTDTQYF. In DNA, the CDR3 is TGTGCCAGCAGCTTGGGGGGGATAGCGGGCACAGATACGCAGTATTTT.

This sequence joins TRBV7-9 and TRBJ2-7, with D maybe TRBD2 (6 bases). Germline loops: CDR1 SEHNR, CDR2 FQNEAQ (reference sequence). This CDR3 contains 14 residues. V lost 5 bases, J lost 2 bases, and 13 bases lay in between. In nucleotides, the CDR3 is TGTGCCAGCAGCCGACTAGAGACACCCTACGAGCAGTACTTC. Its protein is CASSRLETPYEQYF.

The chain combines TRBV19 with TRBJ1-1; 7 bases align to TRBD1. J gave up 7 bases and V 3 bases, and 8 bases lay outside the gene matches. The CDR3 totals 14 residues. Germline V CDR1 and CDR2: LNHDA, SQIVND (reference sequence). CDR3 protein: CASSIGTDRLEAFF. The CDR3 DNA is TGTGCCAGTAGTATTGGGACAGACAGACTTGAAGCTTTCTTT.

The rearrangement joins TRBV5-1 to TRBJ2-7; D unclear. CDR1 and CDR2 from the germline V gene are SGHRS and YFSETQ. CDR3 length: 14 amino acids. V was clipped by 0 bases and J by 5 bases, with 12 bases between them. CDR3 DNA: TGCGCCAGCAGCTTGGAGCGCCCGGGTGACGAGCAGTACTTC. Protein: CASSLERPGDEQYF. The whole variable domain, remainder taken from reference TRBV5-1 and TRBJ2-7, is KAGVTQTPRYLIKTRGQQVTLSCSPISGHRSVSWYQQTPGQGLQFLFEYFSETQRNKGNFPGRFSGRQFSNSRSEMNVSTLELGDSALYLCASSLERPGDEQYFGPGTRLTVT.

V gene TRBV19 combines with J gene TRBJ1-6; D gene uncertain. The CDR3 totals 13 residues. V was cut by 4 bases and J by 10 bases, with 11 bases left in between. Germline CDR1 is LNHDA and CDR2 is SQIVND (reference sequence). DNA for the CDR3: TGTGCCAGTAGTAGCGGTCCGGTGTCACCCCTCCACTTT. This codes for CASSSGPVSPLHF. The entire variable domain, with the rest obtained from reference TRBV19 and TRBJ1-6, is as follows: DGGITQSPKYLFRKEGQNVTLSCEQNLNHDAMYWYRQDPGQGLRLIYYSQIVNDFQKGDIAEGYSVSREKKESFPLTVTSAQKNPTAFYLCASSSGPVSPLHFGNGTRLTVT.

The chain joins TRBV10-3 to TRBJ1-5, with TRBD1 matching over 10 bases. Germline V lookup: CDR1 ENHRY, CDR2 SYGVKD. V was clipped by 3 bases and J by 2 bases; unmatched bases: 7. The CDR3 covers 17 residues. The CDR3 sequence: CAISDRGQGIGNQPQHF. The CDR3 bases are TGTGCCATCAGTGACCGGGGACAGGGGATTGGCAATCAGCCCCAGCATTTT.

The V call is TRBV6-2 or TRBV6-3, the J call TRBJ1-4, with D uncertain. CDR1 and CDR2 from the germline V gene are MNHEY and SVGEGT. Trimming took off 0 bases at V and 0 bases at J, with 5 bases between the two ends. The CDR3 is 15 residues long. CDR3 bases: TGTGCCAGCAGTTACTCGGTATCAACTAATGAAAAACTGTTTTTT. Amino acids: CASSYSVSTNEKLFF.